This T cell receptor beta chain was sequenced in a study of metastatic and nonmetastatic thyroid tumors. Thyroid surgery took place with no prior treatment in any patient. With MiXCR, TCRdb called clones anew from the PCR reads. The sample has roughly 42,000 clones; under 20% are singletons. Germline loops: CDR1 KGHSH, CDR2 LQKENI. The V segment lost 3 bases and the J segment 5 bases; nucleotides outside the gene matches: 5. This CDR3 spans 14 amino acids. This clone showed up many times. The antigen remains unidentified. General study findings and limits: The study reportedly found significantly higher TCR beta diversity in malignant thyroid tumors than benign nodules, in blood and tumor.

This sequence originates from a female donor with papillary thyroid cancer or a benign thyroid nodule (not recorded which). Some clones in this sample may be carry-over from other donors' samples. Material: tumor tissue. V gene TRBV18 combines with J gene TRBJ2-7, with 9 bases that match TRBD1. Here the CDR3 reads CASSPDRGSNEQYF. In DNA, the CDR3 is TGTGCCAGCTCACCGGACAGGGGTTCCAACGAGCAGTACTTC.